Below, 11 T cell receptor beta chains from the same sample are listed, as sequenced in a study of cytomegalovirus exposure and HLA in healthy donors. PCR was performed using 60 Vbeta and 13 Jbeta primers. Sequencing was performed with immunoSEQ multiplex PCR; in TCRdb, only in-frame clones are kept and a portion is missing. The data show 150,000 to 170,000 clones, roughly 74% seen once. Material for sequencing was PBMCs. These TCRs come from a man between 18 and 35 years old in good health and CMV-seronegative.

This clone was observed a single time. The V call is TRBV19, the J call TRBJ1-6; the D gene is possibly TRBD1 (5 bases). V was cut by 3 bases and J by 9 bases, with 12 bases left in between. Germline-derived CDR1 and CDR2 are LNHDA and SQIVND (reference sequence). The CDR3 length is 14 residues. This CDR3 reads CASSIGQGSSPLHF. The DNA of the CDR3 is TGTGCCAGTAGTATCGGGCAGGGATCTTCACCCCTCCACTTT. The full variable domain, completed using reference TRBV19 and TRBJ1-6, is DGGITQSPKYLFRKEGQNVTLSCEQNLNHDAMYWYRQDPGQGLRLIYYSQIVNDFQKGDIAEGYSVSREKKESFPLTVTSAQKNPTAFYLCASSIGQGSSPLHFGNGTRLTVT.

This chain links TRBV6-6 with TRBJ1-1; perhaps TRBD1 as D (5 bases). The CDR3 covers 16 residues. V shed 3 bases and J shed 3 bases, with 17 bases lying between them. Germline values: CDR1 MNHNY, CDR2 SVGAGI (reference sequence). The CDR3 DNA reads TGTGCCAGCAGTTATAAGGAGTCGGGGGTGGACACTGAAGCTTTCTTT. Translated: CASSYKESGVDTEAFF.

The genes are TRBV5-1 and TRBJ1-2, with a tentative D call TRBD1 (6 bases). Trimming took off 4 bases at V and 6 bases at J, with 16 bases between the two ends. The CDR3 has 14 amino acids. Germline lookup yields CDR1 SGHRS and CDR2 YFSETQ. The CDR3 sequence is CASSGTPLRDGYTF. In DNA form, the CDR3 reads TGCGCCAGCAGCGGGACACCCCTTCGGGATGGCTACACCTTC.

V gene TRBV18 combines with J gene TRBJ2-7, with 9 nucleotides matching TRBD1. In germline, CDR1 is KGHSH, CDR2 LQKENI. The CDR3 length is 15 residues. V lost 1 base and J lost 6; bases outside the gene matches: 7. The CDR3 region is CASSPLAQGAGEQYV. CDR3 DNA: TGTGCCAGCTCACCACTGGCACAGGGGGCGGGCGAGCAGTACGTC.

This clone occurred a few times. J is TRBJ1-1 and V is TRBV10-3; 7 bases match TRBD1. The junction had 12 bases not matched to a gene; V was cut back by 7 bases and J by 7 bases. The length of the CDR3 is 14 residues. The germline V gene has CDR1 ENHRY and CDR2 SYGVKD. CDR3 DNA: TGTGCCATCAAAATGGACAGGCCAACGCGTGAAGCTTTCTTT. It is translated as CAIKMDRPTREAFF.

This clone occurred once. The chain recombines TRBV21-1 with TRBJ2-7; the table's D call, TRBD2, was not checked against the DNA. TRBV21-1 is a pseudogene segment. CDR3 length: 15 amino acids. CDR3 sequence (DNA): TGTGCCAGCGCCATCCGCGGGACCCTTTCCTACGAGCAGTACGTC. Its translation is CASAIRGTLSYEQYV.

This clone was recorded a few times. V gene TRBV12-5 combines with J gene TRBJ1-2; 9 nucleotides line up with TRBD1. The CDR3 consists of 14 residues. Germline CDR1 and CDR2: LGHNT and FRNRAP. The ends lost 1 base at V and 6 bases at J; junction bases unmatched: 3. The CDR3 coding sequence is TGTGCTAGTGGTTTGGGTGGGACAGGGAATGGCTACACCTTC. Protein sequence: CASGLGGTGNGYTF. Variable domain in full (rest from reference TRBV12-5 and TRBJ1-2): DARVTQTPRHKVTEMGQEVTMRCQPILGHNTVFWYRQTMMQGLELLAYFRNRAPLDDSGMPKDRFSAEMPDATLATLKIQPSEPRDSAVYFCASGLGGTGNGYTFGSGTRLTVV.

The genes are TRBV9 and TRBJ1-5; 7 bases map to TRBD1. The CDR3 loop spans 14 amino acids. V lost 3 bases, J lost 4 bases, and 4 bases stayed unmatched. Germline V CDR1 and CDR2: SGDLS, YYNGEE. The DNA of the CDR3 is TGTGCCAGCAGCGGACAGGGTCAAAATCAGCCCCAGCATTTT. This codes for CASSGQGQNQPQHF.

This clone was found a few times. The chain uses TRBV28 and TRBJ1-1, with TRBD1 matching over 9 bases. CDR1 is MDHEN and CDR2 is SYDVKM in the germline V gene. The CDR3 has 14 residues. The J segment lost 3 bases and the V segment lost 7 bases, leaving 6 bases of the junction unmatched. CDR3 in DNA: TGTGCCAGCACCAGGGGACAGGGAGACACTGAAGCTTTCTTT. Translation gives CASTRGQGDTEAFF. Together with reference TRBV28 and TRBJ1-1, the CDR3 gives the full variable domain: DVKVTQSSRYLVKRTGEKVFLECVQDMDHENMFWYRQDPGLGLRLIYFSYDVKMKEKGDIPEGYSVSREKKERFSLILESASTNQTSMYLCASTRGQGDTEAFFGQGTRLTVV.

The chain has TRBV28 and TRBJ2-3; a weak D match, TRBD1 (5 bases). V lost 1 base and J lost 5, with 10 bases in between. The CDR3 runs 14 residues. Germline loops: CDR1 MDHEN, CDR2 SYDVKM. In nucleotides, the CDR3 is TGTGCCAGCAGTTTATTCAGGGCAAGAGATACGCAGTATTTT. Translated: CASSLFRARDTQYF.

The chain has TRBV10-3 and TRBJ1-6, with D maybe TRBD1 (5 bases). This CDR3 spans 15 amino acids. Germline V gene lookup returns CDR1 ENHRY and CDR2 SYGVKD. Between the trimmed V and J ends, which lost 2 bases and 7 bases, there was a span of 12 bases. The CDR3 DNA is TGTGCCATCAGTGAGGGGGCACAGAAGAATTCACCCCTCCACTTT. It encodes CAISEGAQKNSPLHF.